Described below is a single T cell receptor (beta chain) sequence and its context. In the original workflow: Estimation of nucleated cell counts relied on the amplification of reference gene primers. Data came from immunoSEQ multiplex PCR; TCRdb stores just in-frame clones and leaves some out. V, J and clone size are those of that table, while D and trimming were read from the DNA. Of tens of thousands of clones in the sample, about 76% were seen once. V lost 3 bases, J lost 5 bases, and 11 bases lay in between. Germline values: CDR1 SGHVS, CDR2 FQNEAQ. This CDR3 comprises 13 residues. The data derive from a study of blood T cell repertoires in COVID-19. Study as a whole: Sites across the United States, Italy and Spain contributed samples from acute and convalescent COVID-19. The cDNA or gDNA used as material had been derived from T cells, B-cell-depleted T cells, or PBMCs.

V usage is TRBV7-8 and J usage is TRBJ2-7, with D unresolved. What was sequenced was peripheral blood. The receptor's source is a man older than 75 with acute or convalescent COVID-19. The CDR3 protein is CASSFTVDNEQYF. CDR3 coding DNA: TGTGCCAGCAGCTTTACGGTTGACAACGAGCAGTACTTC. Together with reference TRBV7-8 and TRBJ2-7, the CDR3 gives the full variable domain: GAGVSQSPRYKVAKRGQDVALRCDPISGHVSLFWYQQALGQGPEFLTYFQNEAQLDKSGLPSDRFFAERPEGSVSTLKIQRTQQEDSAVYLCASSFTVDNEQYFGPGTRLTVT.